This entry features one TCR beta chain sequence. No antigen is known for it. The sample holds no much larger clone one base away, and base qualities are not on file. Donors were healthy HIV-negative adults with no recently reported acute infections or vaccinations. Every donor was a Caucasian adult residing in Nashville, Tennessee, USA. Magnetic negative selection was used to enrich CD4+ T cells, after which naive cells were positively selected on CD45RA and the negative fraction became the memory subset. After blood collection by leukapheresis, PBMCs were isolated using Ficoll-Histopaque density gradient centrifugation and then cryopreserved in the vapor phase of liquid nitrogen. Analytical flow cytometry was used to check the purity and quantity of each magnetically sorted T cell population. From each sorted fraction, genomic DNA was isolated and quantified by UV absorbance on a Nanodrop 2000c.

CDR1 LGHNA and CDR2 YNFKEQ are derived from the germline V gene. The CDR3 contains 16 residues, cysteine and phenylalanine counted. Kept here is only the CDR3 DNA, which spans 48 bases and is read in frame from base 1. Unmatched junction bases come to 10, with V trimmed by 5 bases and J by 4 bases. This record belongs to a study of shared clonotypes between healthy human individuals (dated by TCRdb to the early 2020s). At the level of the whole study: Two women and a few men aged 18 to 49 years were included in the cohort. Between about 0.94 and 10 billion PBMCs per donor were obtained by leukapheresis. Libraries were prepared and TCR repertoires were sequenced by different laboratories using diverse techniques, in order to increase sequencing depth and limit assay-specific biases. For each donor, CD4 naive and CD4 memory were each given three plates, CD8 naive was given two plates, and CD8 memory was given one plate. To estimate repertoire size and how much clonotypes are shared between individuals, the study performed deep sequencing of blood TCR repertoires from five healthy adults.

Using the deep immunoSEQ assay, multiplex PCR amplified TCR CDR3 regions from genomic DNA. Extracted genomic DNA from each cell subset was distributed evenly across all wells of several immunoSEQ 96-well plates, and each plate was treated as a replicate. Each replicate PCR for sorted subsets received 150 to 250 ng genomic DNA, equal to roughly 33,000 T cell genomes. The purified libraries were quantified using a Qubit 3.0 fluorometer, sized with a Bioanalyzer 2100, and then quantified again using the KAPA Library Quantification kit. A separate single-read 150-cycle Illumina NextSeq 550 flow cell was used to sequence each immunoSEQ 96-well plate. For the original study's pipeline: Because the immunoSEQ output held only junctional sequences and lacked quality scores, the filtering could not match the filtering applied to full-length reads. Sequences were annotated with PyIR, a Python wrapper for IgBLAST v1.9, and V/J genes and CDR3 were assigned using IMGT germline references. Reads with weak V/J assignments (E-value above 1e-6), missing CDR3, stop codons, out-of-frame junctions, or ambiguous translated residues were removed. V3J clonotypes were defined as sequences sharing the same inferred V gene, J gene, and CDR3 amino acid sequence. Percentage overlap between repertoires was computed as shared unique clonotypes divided by the size of the smaller repertoire. Repertoire richness was assessed with RTK rarefaction, the Chao1 estimator, and Recon v2.1 estimates of unobserved clonotypes. Generation probabilities were computed with OLGA for all TCRbeta clonotypes obtained by the gDNA method from a few donors. The table was pulled from immuneACCESS by TCRdb, which kept in-frame rearrangements only. Such tables lose some clones; where checked, under half of the loss comes from unresolved V genes, and the rest has no known cause. V, J and clone size are those of that table, while D and trimming were read from the DNA. The sample has about 1.1 million clones on record, about 84% of them singletons. The biggest ten clones account for roughly 0.55% of the sample.

General study outcomes and caveats: Sharing across several donors was observed for around 4.8% of naive CD4, less than 4% of naive CD8, about 2.3% of memory CD4, and about 0.4% of memory CD8 clonotypes. Sampling was restricted to blood, and TCR repertoires in tissues likely differ from the TCR repertoires found in blood. Pairwise subsampling indicated that sequencing depth was expected to affect the degree of clonotype sharing among donors. Compared with non-shared clonotypes, clonotypes shared by all four sorted-subset donors had higher generation probabilities. Rarefaction of sorted-subset datasets indicated incomplete sequencing despite the large sequencing depth. Naive subsets generally had larger estimated clonotype richness than memory subsets did. The genetic and exposure-history diversity represented was limited by the small number of donors.

The chain uses TRBV4-2 and TRBJ2-3; 9 junctional bases match TRBD2. What was sequenced was memory CD4+ T cells from PBMCs. The sample's cell subset or site label, decoded: CD45RA-negative fraction. The sequence came from a man younger than 30 in good health. Some clones in this sample may be carry-over from other donors' samples. The DNA sequence is given as TGTGCCAGCAGCTCGGGTATAGCGGGAGCCGCAGATACGCAGTATTTT. This sequence encodes CASSSGIAGAADTQYF.